This T cell receptor (beta chain) emerged from a study of shared clonotypes between healthy human individuals. Across the study: Three CD4 naive, three CD4 memory, two CD8 naive and one CD8 memory plate were used per donor.

Per the germline V gene, CDR1 is MNHEY and CDR2 is SMNVEV (reference sequence). V was clipped by 5 bases and J by 0 bases, with 17 bases between them. The CDR3 covers 16 residues. TCRdb's table, derived via immunoSEQ multiplex PCR, lists solely in-frame clones and lacks some. The sample includes millions of clones, approximately 93% seen only once; the top ten take approximately 0.4%. The receptor was derived from a man aged 18 to 30 in good health. Some clones in this sample may be carry-over from other donors' samples. This chain connects TRBV27 to TRBJ2-7; the D gene could be TRBD1 or TRBD2 (6 bases each). The source material was naive CD4+ T cells from PBMCs. Subset denoted: CD45RA+ positively selected. The CDR3 nucleotides are TGTGCCAGCAGTCCTGAGTGGGGGGCCCTCTCCTACGAGCAGTACTTC. Protein: CASSPEWGALSYEQYF.